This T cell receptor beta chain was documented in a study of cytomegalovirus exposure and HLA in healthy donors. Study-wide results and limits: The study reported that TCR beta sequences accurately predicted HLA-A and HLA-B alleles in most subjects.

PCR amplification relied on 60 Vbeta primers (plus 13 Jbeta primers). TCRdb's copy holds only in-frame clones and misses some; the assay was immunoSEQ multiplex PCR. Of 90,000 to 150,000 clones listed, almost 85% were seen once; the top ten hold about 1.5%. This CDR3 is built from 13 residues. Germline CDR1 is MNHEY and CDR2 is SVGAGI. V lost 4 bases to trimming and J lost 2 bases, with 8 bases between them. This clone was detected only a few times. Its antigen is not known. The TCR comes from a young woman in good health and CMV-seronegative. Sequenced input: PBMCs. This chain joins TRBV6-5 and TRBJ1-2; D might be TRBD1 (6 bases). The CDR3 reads CASSSGQNYGYTF. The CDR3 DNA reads TGTGCCAGCAGTTCCGGACAGAACTATGGCTACACCTTC.